One sample yielded the 22 T cell receptor beta chains listed below, sequenced in a study of post-analysis software for immune sequencing data. Incorporated into the TCR beta cDNA libraries were unique molecular identifiers, which served to reduce PCR and sequencing biases. One entry per CDR3 protein results from TCRdb running MiXCR on the PCR reads. The data contain approximately 260,000 distinct CDR3 sequences, just over 35% of them singletons. Study-wide results and caveats: The study found TRBV5-6, TRBV5-1 and TRBV20-1 among five or six TRBV segments more frequent in patients than controls.

The antigens for these receptors are not known. Sequencing was performed on blood. These receptors were obtained from a girl aged 10-17 years with multiple sclerosis.

In its sample, this clonotype was seen a few times. A read error is possible here, since a much larger clone lies one base away. This sequence joins TRBV9 and TRBJ2-5; D may be TRBD1 or TRBD2 (6 bases each). The tail of the sequence fits TRBJ2-1 better, so the J call may be wrong. This CDR3 region has 14 residues. Per germline, CDR1 SGDLS and CDR2 YYNGEE. CDR3 protein: CASTQSRGGETQFF. The DNA for the CDR3 is TGTGCCAGCACCCAATCCAGGGGAGGAGAGACCCAGTTCTTC.

This clonotype has only a few counts. This chain links TRBV3-1 with TRBJ1-1; no clear D. This CDR3 spans 13 amino acids. Germline V gives CDR1 LGHDT, CDR2 YNNKEL (reference sequence). The V end was cut by 4 bases, the J end by 1 base, with 7 bases between. The DNA for the CDR3 is TGTGCCAGCAGCCTGACAAAGAACACTGAAGCTTTCTTT. Translated: CASSLTKNTEAFF.

About this clonotype: A clone one base away is much larger, so this may be a read error. The rearrangement uses TRBV20-1 and TRBJ2-2; possibly TRBD2 for D (6 bases). The CDR3 consists of 15 residues. Germline V gives CDR1 DFQATT, CDR2 SNEGSKA (reference sequence). The CDR3 is CSARDGAGSTGERFF. The CDR3 coding sequence is TGCAGTGCTAGAGATGGGGCGGGGTCCACCGGGGAGCGGTTTTTT.

This clonotype was seen ten or more times. The chain links TRBV5-1 to TRBJ2-5; TRBD1 matches 11 bases. Germline CDR1 SGHRS, CDR2 YFSETQ. Unmatched junction bases numbered 5, after V lost 2 bases and J lost 5 bases. The CDR3 is 15 residues long. CDR3 loop: CASSLGQGAEETQYF. The CDR3 DNA reads as TGCGCCAGCAGCTTAGGACAGGGGGCGGAGGAGACCCAGTACTTC.

This clonotype was seen once. This chain uses TRBV20-1 with TRBJ2-3; 11 bases match TRBD2. The length of the CDR3 is 15 residues. Losses at the gene ends were 0 bases for V and 7 bases for J; bases not matched to a gene: 6. The germline V gene has CDR1 DFQATT and CDR2 SNEGSKA (reference sequence). The CDR3 bases are TGCAGTGCTAGAGATACGACTAGCGGGATGTATACGCAGTATTTT. It specifies CSARDTTSGMYTQYF.

This clonotype was counted ten times or more. The chain uses TRBV7-6 and TRBJ2-3; TRBD2 might be the D (6 bases). Germline V gene sequence: CDR1 SGHVS, CDR2 FNYEAQ. The CDR3 is 15 residues long. The V and J ends lost 5 bases and 1 base respectively, with 13 bases between them. For the CDR3, the DNA is TGTGCCAGCAGCCGGCGGGACTCGCGCACAGATACGCAGTATTTT. As protein: CASSRRDSRTDTQYF.

The chain employs TRBV7-8 and TRBJ2-7; D is unclear. The germline V gene encodes CDR1 SGHVS and CDR2 FQNEAQ. This CDR3 is 13 amino acids long. V was shortened by 0 bases and J by 12 bases, with 15 bases between the two germline ends. The CDR3 bases are TGTGCCAGCAGCTTAGCTCCTGGGGAAGCATGGTACTTC. This gives the protein CASSLAPGEAWYF.

The chain employs TRBV6-5 and TRBJ2-7; a possible D gene is TRBD2 (6 bases). Trimming removed 6 bases at V and 3 bases at J, with 21 bases between. Germline loops: CDR1 MNHEY, CDR2 SVGAGI. The CDR3 consists of 16 residues. The CDR3 DNA follows: TGTGCCAGCAGGGGACTGGGACTCTCCGAGAACTACGAGCAGTACTTC. Protein: CASRGLGLSENYEQYF.

Concerning this clonotype: Relative to the germline gene, one junction end is altered; a read error may explain this. The chain employs TRBV9 and TRBJ2-2; 11 bases are shared with TRBD2. The CDR3 is made up of 15 amino acids. The germline gives CDR1 SGDLS, CDR2 YYNGEE. The CDR3 bases are TGTGCCAGCGGGGGACTAGCGGAGAACACCTGGGAGCTGTTTTTT. This encodes CASGGLAENTWELFF.

This clonotype was picked up a small number of times. The chain links TRBV4-3 to TRBJ2-7, with a possible D match to TRBD2 (6 bases). The germline V gene encodes CDR1 LGHNA and CDR2 YSLEER. This CDR3 has 13 amino acids. V was cut by 0 bases and J by 6 bases, with 9 bases left in between. The CDR3 sequence: CASSQEEGTEQYF. As DNA, the CDR3 is TGCGCCAGCAGCCAAGAGGAGGGGACCGAGCAGTACTTC.

The chain couples TRBV20-1 to TRBJ1-4, with D hard to call. The CDR3 spans 14 residues. V was shortened by 0 bases and J by 2 bases, with 7 bases between the two germline ends. In germline, CDR1 is DFQATT, CDR2 SNEGSKA (reference sequence). The CDR3 DNA sequence: TGCAGTGCTAGAGAACGGGTGACTAATGAAAAACTGTTTTTT. It yields the protein CSARERVTNEKLFF.

This clonotype has only a few counts. V is TRBV11-3 and J is TRBJ2-1, with D tentatively TRBD2 (6 bases). Per germline, CDR1 SGHNT and CDR2 YENEEA. The V and J ends lost 5 bases and 9 bases respectively, with 8 bases between them. The CDR3 spans 11 residues. This CDR3 reads CASSTGGEQFF. The CDR3 DNA reads as TGTGCCAGCAGCACCGGGGGTGAGCAGTTCTTC.

Details on this clonotype: Just one base apart from a much larger clone, this may be a read error. This chain joins TRBV20-1 and TRBJ2-3; 8 bases match TRBD1. Per germline, CDR1 DFQATT and CDR2 SNEGSKA (reference sequence). Losses at the gene ends were 2 bases for V and 6 bases for J; bases not matched to a gene: 16. The CDR3 contains 17 residues. CDR3: CSARPENRGLNIDTQYF. CDR3 bases: TGCAGTGCTAGACCCGAAAACAGGGGGTTGAACATTGATACGCAGTATTTT.

This clonotype was seen more than once but under ten times. V is TRBV6-5 and J is TRBJ2-7, with D unresolved. The DNA end lines up better with TRBJ2-5; the J call may be wrong. CDR3 length: 13 residues. CDR1 is MNHEY, CDR2 SVGAGI, per germline. CDR3 in amino acids: CASSYPGLETQYF. Here the CDR3 DNA reads TGTGCCAGCAGTTACCCCGGCCTTGAGACCCAGTACTTC.

With respect to this clonotype: A single base separates this from a much larger clone, so it may be a read error. The chain employs TRBV20-1 and TRBJ1-2, with 10 nucleotides matching TRBD1. V shed 6 bases, J shed 7 bases, and the junction held 5 bases outside the gene matches. The CDR3 has 12 residues. Per the germline V gene, CDR1 is DFQATT and CDR2 is SNEGSKA (reference sequence). The CDR3 nucleotides read TGCAGTGCCGGGGACAGGGGTAGTGGCTACACCTTC. Translating gives CSAGDRGSGYTF.

The chain recombines TRBV28 with TRBJ2-1; 10 bases match TRBD2. J lost 9 bases, V lost 6 bases, and 14 bases had no gene match. This CDR3 has 16 residues. CDR1 and CDR2 from the germline V gene are MDHEN and SYDVKM. CDR3 region: CASSPAGGNQLFEQFF. The CDR3 nucleotides are TGTGCCAGCAGCCCAGCGGGAGGGAATCAATTGTTTGAGCAGTTCTTC.

This clonotype was observed at least ten times. The chain carries TRBV20-1 and TRBJ2-1; 7 bases align to TRBD1. J was trimmed by 0 bases and V by 3 bases; bases with no gene match: 5. CDR3 length equals 15 residues. Germline CDR1 is DFQATT and CDR2 is SNEGSKA (reference sequence). CDR3 amino acids: CSARAGTASYNEQFF. In DNA form, the CDR3 reads TGCAGTGCTAGGGCCGGGACAGCCTCCTACAATGAGCAGTTCTTC.

This clonotype was seen at least ten times. J is TRBJ1-5 and V is TRBV28; tentatively, D is TRBD1 (5 bases). The CDR3 runs to 17 residues. Trimming stripped 5 bases from V and 8 bases from J, with 25 bases between. Germline CDR1 reads MDHEN; CDR2 reads SYDVKM. The CDR3 DNA is TGTGCCAGCAGTCACGACCGGGACCGGCGCTCTGGAGAGCCCCAGCATTTT. Translating gives CASSHDRDRRSGEPQHF.

The chain has TRBV5-1 and TRBJ2-6, with 7 bases matching TRBD1. The length of the CDR3 is 17 residues. The germline V gene has CDR1 SGHRS and CDR2 YFSETQ. J gave up 4 bases and V 5 bases, and 12 bases lay outside the gene matches. CDR3 protein: CASSPQRGLGGANVLTF. In DNA, the CDR3 is TGCGCCAGCAGTCCTCAGAGGGGGCTGGGAGGGGCCAACGTCCTGACTTTC.

J is TRBJ2-3 and V is TRBV7-2, with TRBD2 matching over 9 bases. The CDR3 runs to 19 residues. V lost 1 base, J lost 8 bases, and 19 bases stayed unmatched. Germline assignment: CDR1 SGHTA and CDR2 FQGNSA. The CDR3, as DNA: TGTGCCAGCAGCTTAGTGGCGGGGGGGCCCGTAGCGTCCACGGGTACGCAGTATTTT. It encodes CASSLVAGGPVASTGTQYF.

Remarks on this clonotype: A read error may explain this, as a much larger clone is one base away. The chain links TRBV20-1 to TRBJ2-5; D remains ambiguous. Germline V lookup: CDR1 DFQATT, CDR2 SNEGSKA (reference sequence). There are 15 residues in the CDR3. The CDR3 coding sequence is TGCGGTGCTAGAGATGTTACAGAGCCCGTCGGGACCCAGTACTTC. This translates into CGARDVTEPVGTQYF.

This clonotype appeared a few times. The CDR3 sequence: CASSLGQREGNEQYF. In DNA form, the CDR3 reads TGTGCCAGCTCACTTGGCCAGCGGGAGGGCAATGAGCAGTACTTC. This sequence joins TRBV18 and TRBJ2-5; 10 positions match TRBD2. The CDR3 has 15 amino acids. With 4 bases clipped from V and 11 bases from J, the junction kept 13 bases outside the gene matches. The V gene's germline CDR1 is KGHSH and CDR2 LQKENI.